This TCR beta chain was identified in a study of somatic mutations in cytotoxic T cells in rheumatoid arthritis. Whole-study context: No treatment had yet been given when patient blood (around 27 ml EDTA) was drawn, right after diagnosis. Sorting by flow gave nearly 100% purity for some V beta antibody-stained T-cell populations, including V beta1+ cells sequenced for TCRB.

Measured with immunoSEQ multiplex PCR; TCRdb has only the in-frame clones, and not every one. The data contain tens of thousands of clones, approximately 80% of them singletons. Points on this clone: Its antigen is not known.

V dropped 8 bases and J dropped 3 bases, with 16 bases sitting between them. CDR3 length: 14 amino acids. CDR1 is MNHNY, CDR2 SVGAGI, per germline (reference sequence). Study-wide findings and caveats: What antigens the expanded CD8+ clones targeted remained unknown.

The rearrangement uses TRBV6-6 and TRBJ1-2; perhaps TRBD1 as D (6 bases). The source of this sequence is an adult with rheumatoid arthritis. Sequences were obtained from CD8+ T cells sorted from blood. CDR3 amino acids: CASDPTGGYYGYTF. The CDR3 coding sequence is TGTGCCAGCGACCCGACAGGCGGGTACTATGGCTACACCTTC.